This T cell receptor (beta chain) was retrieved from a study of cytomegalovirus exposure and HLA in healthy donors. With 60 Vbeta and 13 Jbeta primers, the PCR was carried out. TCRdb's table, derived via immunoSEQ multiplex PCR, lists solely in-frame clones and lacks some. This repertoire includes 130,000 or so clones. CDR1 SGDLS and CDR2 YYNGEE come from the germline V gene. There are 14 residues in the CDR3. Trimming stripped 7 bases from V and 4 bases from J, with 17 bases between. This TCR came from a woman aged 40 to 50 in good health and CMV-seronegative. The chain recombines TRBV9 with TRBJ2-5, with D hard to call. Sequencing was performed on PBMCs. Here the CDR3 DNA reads TGTGCCAGCCGGTCAGGCAACGGTGGAGAGACCCAGTACTTC. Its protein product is CASRSGNGGETQYF.